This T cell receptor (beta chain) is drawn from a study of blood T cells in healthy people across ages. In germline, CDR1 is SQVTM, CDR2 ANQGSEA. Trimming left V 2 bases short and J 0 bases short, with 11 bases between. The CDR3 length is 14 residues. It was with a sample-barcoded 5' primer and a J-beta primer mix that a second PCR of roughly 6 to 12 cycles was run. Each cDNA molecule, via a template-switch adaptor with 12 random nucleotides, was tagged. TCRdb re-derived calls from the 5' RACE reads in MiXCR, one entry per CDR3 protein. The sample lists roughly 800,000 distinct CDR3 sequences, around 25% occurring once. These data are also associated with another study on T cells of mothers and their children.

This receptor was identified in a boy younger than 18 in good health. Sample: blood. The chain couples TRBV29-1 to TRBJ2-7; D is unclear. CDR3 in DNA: TGCAGCGTTGAACTGATGGGTACCTCCTACGAGCAGTACTTC. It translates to CSVELMGTSYEQYF.